This T cell receptor (beta chain) was recorded in a study of blood T cell repertoires in COVID-19. Study-level background: Whether acute or convalescent, the COVID-19 samples came from the United States, Italy and Spain. PBMCs, B-cell-depleted T cells, or T cells were the source of the cDNA or gDNA that made up the material.

Authors' analysis steps: Estimation of nucleated cell counts relied on the amplification of reference gene primers. Measured with immunoSEQ multiplex PCR; TCRdb has only the in-frame clones, and not every one. V, J and clone size are those of that table, while D and trimming were read from the DNA. The sample yields about 150,000 clones, 80% to 90% seen once. CDR1 is LNHDA, CDR2 SQIVND, per germline (reference sequence). CDR3 length equals 12 residues. Trimming removed 2 bases at V and 5 bases at J, with 6 bases between. Sequencing was performed on peripheral blood. The TCR originated in a woman aged 70-85 years with acute or convalescent COVID-19. The chain uses TRBV19 and TRBJ1-2; a possible D gene is TRBD1 (6 bases). The DNA for the CDR3 is TGTGCCAGTAGTATAACAGGGTATGGCTACACCTTC. This translates into CASSITGYGYTF.